A single sample is the source of the 21 T cell receptor beta chains below, sequenced in a study of blood T cell repertoires in COVID-19 (dated by TCRdb to 2020 to 2022). Libraries were constructed by the immunoSEQ multiplex PCR assay. TCRdb holds this immuneACCESS table with in-frame rearrangements only. Some clones are missing; in checked studies, unresolved V genes explain under half, and the rest has no known cause. The sample table holds approximately 180,000 clones, of which approximately 82% were seen once. The top ten clonotypes cover about 18% of the sample. Specimen: PBMCs or T cells enriched from blood (not recorded which). These receptors were taken from a woman in her 50s who had recovered from COVID-19.

The chain uses TRBV11-2 and TRBJ2-7; possible D gene TRBD2, 5 bases. Trimming stripped 5 bases from V and 1 base from J, with 18 bases between. The CDR3 is 16 residues long. From germline, CDR1 is SGHAT and CDR2 FQNNGV. This CDR3 reads CASSPLDGSLSYEQYF. The CDR3 coding sequence is TGTGCCAGCAGCCCACTTGATGGGAGTCTATCCTACGAGCAGTACTTC.

The chain combines TRBV9 with TRBJ1-4, with TRBD1 matching over 8 bases. The CDR3 sequence is 16 residues long. Losses at the gene ends were 4 bases for V and 7 bases for J; bases not matched to a gene: 12. Germline V gene sequence: CDR1 SGDLS, CDR2 YYNGEE. In DNA, the CDR3 is TGTGCCAGCAGCTACCGAACAGGGGGAGAGGGTGAAAAACTGTTTTTT. Encoded protein: CASSYRTGGEGEKLFF.

The chain combines TRBV6-2 or TRBV6-3 with TRBJ1-1; D not resolved. Germline V gene data show CDR1 as MNHEY and CDR2 as SVGEGT. Trimming took off 0 bases at V and 6 bases at J, with 23 bases between the two ends. The CDR3 consists of 18 residues. The CDR3 spells CASSYSQQDVRGNPEAFF. In DNA form, the CDR3 reads TGTGCCAGCAGTTACTCCCAACAAGATGTTCGGGGTAACCCTGAAGCTTTCTTT.

CDR3 in amino acids: CASSGRAEHRGAVF. In DNA form, the CDR3 reads TGTGCCAGTAGCGGGAGGGCCGAACACCGGGGAGCTGTTTTT. The rearrangement joins TRBV21-1 to TRBJ2-2; the DNA was not compared with TRBD2, the D call given in the table. TRBV21-1 is annotated as a pseudogene. The CDR3 extends over 14 amino acids.

The J gene is TRBJ1-5, the V gene TRBV6-5; D perhaps matches TRBD1 (6 bases). Trimming took off 5 bases at V and 6 bases at J, with 17 bases between the two ends. Germline V gene data show CDR1 as MNHEY and CDR2 as SVGAGI. The CDR3 length is 15 residues. The DNA of the CDR3 is TGTGCCAGCAGTATCGGAGGGGGGGCAAGTCAGCCCCAGCATTTT. It codes for CASSIGGGASQPQHF.

A few counts support this clone. The chain couples TRBV27 to TRBJ2-1; 9 bases match TRBD2. Unmatched junction bases numbered 9, after V lost 4 bases and J lost 5 bases. CDR3 length equals 16 residues. Germline V gene data show CDR1 as MNHEY and CDR2 as SMNVEV (reference sequence). Here the CDR3 reads CASSSGTSLTNNEQFF. CDR3 sequence (DNA): TGTGCCAGCAGTTCCGGGACTAGCCTTACCAACAATGAGCAGTTCTTC.

This clone was seen a single time. Germline is not matched at one junction end, which may reflect a read error. This chain links TRBV3-1 (or the pseudogene TRBV3-2) with TRBJ2-7; maybe TRBD1 (5 bases). The CDR3 covers 13 residues. The germline V gene encodes CDR1 LGHDT and CDR2 YNNKEL (reference sequence). Here the CDR3 reads CASSQGSWAGSSF. CDR3 DNA sequence: TGTGCCAGCAGCCAAGGCAGTTGGGCAGGGTCTTCCTTC.

This sequence joins TRBV9 and TRBJ1-2, with TRBD1 as a possible D gene (6 bases). This CDR3 has 14 residues. V lost 4 bases, J lost 0 bases, and 10 bases lay in between. In germline, CDR1 is SGDLS, CDR2 YYNGEE. In DNA form, the CDR3 reads TGTGCCAGCAGCACAAACAGGGCTAACTATGGCTACACCTTC. It codes for CASSTNRANYGYTF. The whole variable domain, remainder taken from reference TRBV9 and TRBJ1-2, is DSGVTQTPKHLITATGQRVTLRCSPRSGDLSVYWYQQSLDQGLQFLIQYYNGEERAKGNILERFSAQQFPDLHSELNLSSLELGDSALYFCASSTNRANYGYTFGSGTRLTVV.

This clone was recorded a few times. CDR3 in amino acids: CAWSGLAGARTDTQYF. For the CDR3, the DNA is TGTGCCTGGAGTGGACTAGCGGGAGCGAGAACAGATACGCAGTATTTT. The V call is TRBV30, the J call TRBJ2-3; 12 nucleotides match TRBD2. This CDR3 is 16 amino acids long. From germline, CDR1 is GTSNPN and CDR2 SVGIG (reference sequence). The trim removed 1 base at V and 3 bases at J, leaving 5 bases unmatched.

The rearrangement links TRBV5-1 to TRBJ1-2, with 7 bases that match TRBD1. The ends lost 4 bases at V and 4 bases at J; junction bases unmatched: 10. The length of the CDR3 is 15 residues. Germline values: CDR1 SGHRS, CDR2 YFSETQ. CDR3: CASSLTSDRSYGYTF. The CDR3 DNA sequence: TGCGCCAGCAGCCTTACTTCGGACAGGTCCTATGGCTACACCTTC.

The J gene is TRBJ2-1, the V gene TRBV9, with 11 bases lining up with TRBD2. The length of the CDR3 is 14 residues. Germline loops: CDR1 SGDLS, CDR2 YYNGEE. V lost 1 base and J lost 6; bases outside the gene matches: 0. The CDR3 region is CASSVTSGSNEQFF. For the CDR3, the DNA is TGTGCCAGCAGCGTAACTAGCGGGAGCAATGAGCAGTTCTTC. Full variable domain (outside the CDR3, taken from reference TRBV9 and TRBJ2-1): DSGVTQTPKHLITATGQRVTLRCSPRSGDLSVYWYQQSLDQGLQFLIQYYNGEERAKGNILERFSAQQFPDLHSELNLSSLELGDSALYFCASSVTSGSNEQFFGPGTRLTVL.

The CDR3 protein is CASSSWTSGSFSTGELFF. The CDR3 nucleotides are TGTGCCAGCAGTTCCTGGACTAGCGGGAGTTTCTCCACCGGGGAGCTGTTTTTT. The chain recombines TRBV6-2 or TRBV6-3 with TRBJ2-2; 13 bases map to TRBD2. V shed 4 bases, J shed 4 bases, and the junction held 9 bases outside the gene matches. The CDR3 runs to 18 residues. CDR1 is MNHEY and CDR2 is SVGEGT in the germline V gene.

This clone was seen only once. The chain joins TRBV3-1 (or the pseudogene TRBV3-2) to TRBJ2-3; D call uncertain. The CDR3 consists of 15 residues. Trimming took 1 base from V and 5 from J, leaving 13 bases between them. Germline V gene sequence: CDR1 LGHDT, CDR2 YNNKEL (reference sequence). CDR3 in amino acids: CASSQAPTLGDTQYF. The CDR3 DNA follows: TGTGCCAGCAGCCAAGCCCCTACCCTCGGAGATACGCAGTATTTT.

The chain couples TRBV12-2 to TRBJ1-6; TRBD1 is the table's D call and was not checked against the DNA. TRBV12-2 is a pseudogene. The CDR3 spans 17 residues. CDR3 DNA sequence: TGTGCAAGTCGCTCGACCCCTAGGGGCTCCTATAATTCACCCCTCCACTTT. Its translation: CASRSTPRGSYNSPLHF.

The chain has TRBV6-1 and TRBJ2-1, with 7 bases matching TRBD2. After removal of 0 bases from V and 4 bases from J, the junction contained 9 bases not matched to a gene. The CDR3 extends over 17 amino acids. Germline V gene data show CDR1 as MNHNS and CDR2 as SASEGT. The chain's CDR3 is CASSEALPGRIYNEQFF. DNA for the CDR3: TGTGCCAGCAGTGAAGCGCTGCCCGGGAGGATATACAATGAGCAGTTCTTC.

This sequence joins TRBV4-1 and TRBJ1-5; possibly TRBD1 for D (6 bases). The CDR3 consists of 17 residues. Germline assignment: CDR1 MGHRA and CDR2 YSYEKL. Trimming stripped 2 bases from V and 6 bases from J, with 20 bases between. CDR3 sequence: CASSQTMTNQQGQPQHF. The CDR3 bases are TGCGCCAGCAGCCAAACCATGACCAACCAACAGGGTCAGCCCCAGCATTTT.

This chain connects TRBV28 to TRBJ1-4, with a possible D match to TRBD1 (6 bases). The germline CDR1 and CDR2 sequences are MDHEN and SYDVKM. V was clipped by 7 bases and J by 10 bases, with 25 bases between them. This CDR3 has 16 residues. Here the CDR3 reads CASIPGLGQGSGKLFF. The CDR3 DNA reads TGTGCCAGCATCCCCGGGCTAGGGCAGGGGTCTGGAAAACTGTTTTTT. Full variable domain (missing parts from reference TRBV28 and TRBJ1-4): DVKVTQSSRYLVKRTGEKVFLECVQDMDHENMFWYRQDPGLGLRLIYFSYDVKMKEKGDIPEGYSVSREKKERFSLILESASTNQTSMYLCASIPGLGQGSGKLFFGSGTQLSVL.

This sequence joins TRBV3-1 (or the pseudogene TRBV3-2) and TRBJ2-7, with D possibly being TRBD1 (6 bases). From germline, CDR1 is LGHDT and CDR2 YNNKEL (reference sequence). V lost 3 bases and J lost 2, with 14 bases in between. The CDR3 runs to 15 residues. The CDR3 spells CASSQDGTIPYEQYF. The DNA for the CDR3 is TGTGCCAGCAGCCAGGACGGGACAATTCCCTACGAGCAGTACTTC.

The J gene is TRBJ2-3, the V gene TRBV5-6; 7 nucleotides align to TRBD1. Germline lookup yields CDR1 SGHDT and CDR2 YYEEEE. CDR3 size: 14 residues. With V trimmed by 4 bases and J by 5 bases, 7 bases remained unmatched. The CDR3 DNA reads TGTGCCAGCAGCAATACAGGGGCGGGAGATACGCAGTATTTT. Residues: CASSNTGAGDTQYF.

The rearrangement joins TRBV6-2 or TRBV6-3 to TRBJ1-1; 9 bases agree with TRBD1. CDR3 length: 15 amino acids. The ends lost 2 bases at V and 1 base at J; junction bases unmatched: 2. Germline-derived CDR1 and CDR2 are MNHEY and SVGEGT. The CDR3: CASSYGGQGNTEAFF. The CDR3 DNA reads as TGTGCCAGCAGTTACGGGGGACAGGGGAACACTGAAGCTTTCTTT.

In its sample, this clone was seen once. V usage is TRBV6-1 and J usage is TRBJ1-6; D remains ambiguous. V was clipped by 1 base and J by 12 bases, with 10 bases between them. The germline V gene has CDR1 MNHNS and CDR2 SASEGT. The CDR3 has 13 residues. The CDR3 DNA is TGTGCCAGCAGTGAAGGCGCCCGATTACCCCTCCACTTT. Translating gives CASSEGARLPLHF.